This passage covers 12 T cell receptor beta chains from one sample sequenced in a study of cytotoxic CD8 clonotypes in ibrutinib-treated CLL. Assay used: immunoSEQ multiplex PCR; TCRdb lists only in-frame clones, some missing. The repertoire holds approximately 330,000 clones, about 80% seen once, with 6.5% to 8% in the top ten. The source material was PBMCs, sampled before ibrutinib treatment. The receptors originated from a human donor with chronic lymphocytic leukemia.

The chain links TRBV28 to TRBJ1-4; 9 nucleotides line up with TRBD1. CDR3 length: 16 residues. Germline V gene sequence: CDR1 MDHEN, CDR2 SYDVKM. The J segment lost 7 bases and the V segment lost 3 bases, leaving 9 bases of the junction unmatched. CDR3 protein: CASSFLAGTGIEKLFF. For the CDR3, the DNA is TGTGCCAGCAGTTTTTTAGCCGGGACAGGGATTGAAAAACTGTTTTTT.

The CDR3 reads CASSLGSGDYETQYF. Here the CDR3 DNA reads TGTGCCAGCAGCTTAGGCTCGGGGGACTACGAGACCCAGTACTTC. The chain is built from TRBV7-9 and TRBJ2-5; the match to TRBD2 covers 7 bases. The CDR3 spans 15 residues. The V gene end was trimmed by 1 base and the J gene end by 5 bases; junction bases not matched to a gene: 7. The germline gives CDR1 SEHNR, CDR2 FQNEAQ (reference sequence).

This clone has more than one count but fewer than ten. V and J are TRBV30 and TRBJ2-7; possibly TRBD1 or TRBD2 for D (5 bases each). The germline gives CDR1 GTSNPN, CDR2 SVGIG (reference sequence). Trimming pared 0 bases from V and 7 bases from J, leaving 13 bases between. The CDR3 contains 13 residues. Here the CDR3 reads CAWSVSGRGEQYF. CDR3 DNA: TGTGCCTGGAGTGTATCAGGGAGAGGAGAGCAGTACTTC.

The gene calls are TRBV9 and TRBJ1-4, with 7 bases aligning to TRBD1. The CDR3 loop spans 15 amino acids. The germline V gene has CDR1 SGDLS and CDR2 YYNGEE. V trimming: 0 bases; J trimming: 8 bases; junction bases outside the gene matches: 7. The CDR3 sequence is CASSVGQGIREKLFF. The CDR3 DNA is TGTGCCAGCAGCGTAGGACAGGGAATCCGGGAAAAACTGTTTTTT.

The table lists this clone with a count of one. V gene TRBV4-3 combines with J gene TRBJ2-7; D might be TRBD1 (6 bases). Germline CDR1 is LGHNA and CDR2 is YSLEER. The germline V and J ends were trimmed by 0 bases and 1 base, with 13 bases remaining between them. This CDR3 has 16 amino acids. The CDR3 region is CASSQDPGTNSYEQYF. CDR3 nucleotides: TGCGCCAGCAGCCAAGATCCCGGGACAAATTCCTACGAGCAGTACTTC.

This clone turned up a few times. The chain couples TRBV30 to TRBJ1-1; maybe TRBD1 (6 bases). The CDR3 totals 15 residues. Deletions cut 4 bases from V and 0 bases from J, with 15 bases between. Looked up from germline, CDR1 is GTSNPN and CDR2 is SVGIG (reference sequence). DNA of the CDR3: TGTGCCTGGATAAGGGACACCGATTTGAACACTGAAGCTTTCTTT. Residues: CAWIRDTDLNTEAFF.

The chain carries TRBV7-9 and TRBJ2-6; D might be TRBD2 (6 bases). Germline V CDR1 and CDR2: SEHNR, FQNEAQ (reference sequence). This CDR3 comprises 15 residues. Between the trimmed V and J ends, which lost 5 bases and 2 bases, there was a span of 10 bases. CDR3: CASSPTSTGANVLTF. The DNA of the CDR3 is TGTGCCAGCAGCCCCACTAGCACTGGGGCCAACGTCCTGACTTTC.

The chain is built from TRBV11-1 and TRBJ1-1; D call uncertain. The CDR3 totals 13 residues. V was pared by 4 bases and J by 2 bases, with 8 bases between. In germline, CDR1 is SGHAT, CDR2 FQDESV (reference sequence). As DNA, the CDR3 is TGTGCCAGCAGCTCTTTCACAAACACTGAAGCTTTCTTT. It is translated as CASSSFTNTEAFF.

The V and J genes are TRBV7-3 and TRBJ2-1, with TRBD2 identical over 11 bases. The germline V gene has CDR1 SGHTA and CDR2 FQGTGA. Germline trimming cut 5 bases from V and 5 bases from J; bases unmatched to any gene: 5. This CDR3 region has 15 residues. CDR3 loop: CASSPTGLADNEQFF. The CDR3 region has the DNA TGTGCCAGCAGCCCCACGGGACTAGCGGACAATGAGCAGTTCTTC. The whole variable domain, remainder taken from reference TRBV7-3 and TRBJ2-1, is GAGVSQTPSNKVTEKGKYVELRCDPISGHTALYWYRQSLGQGPEFLIYFQGTGAADDSGLPNDRFFAVRPEGSVSTLKIQRTERGDSAVYLCASSPTGLADNEQFFGPGTRLTVL.

The chain carries TRBV7-2 and TRBJ1-5; TRBD1 aligns across 8 bases. Germline lookup yields CDR1 SGHTA and CDR2 FQGNSA. V lost 2 bases and J lost 6; bases outside the gene matches: 9. The CDR3 covers 16 residues. CDR3 in DNA: TGTGCCAGCAGCTTACTGAGGACAGGGTGGATTCAGCCCCAGCATTTT. Its protein is CASSLLRTGWIQPQHF.

The rearrangement joins TRBV27 to TRBJ1-2, with TRBD1 identical over 10 bases. Trimming took 3 bases from V and 8 from J; bases not matched to a gene: 12. The CDR3 totals 16 residues. Germline V gives CDR1 MNHEY, CDR2 SMNVEV (reference sequence). This CDR3 reads CASSFKDRGSLGGYTF. CDR3 in DNA: TGTGCCAGCAGTTTCAAGGACAGGGGGTCTTTGGGGGGCTACACCTTC.

The chain recombines TRBV28 with TRBJ1-5; D not certain. Germline loops: CDR1 MDHEN, CDR2 SYDVKM. The CDR3 consists of 16 residues. The germline V and J ends were trimmed by 3 bases and 0 bases, with 12 bases remaining between them. CDR3 protein: CASSFVYINSNQPQHF. Written as DNA, the CDR3 is TGTGCCAGCAGTTTTGTCTACATAAATAGCAATCAGCCCCAGCATTTT.